This record covers a single TCR beta chain. Its antigen is unidentified. Because it lacks the conserved phenylalanine or tryptophan at the end, this CDR3 is likely a read error. No DNA is shown, since the ends of the CDR3 on it are uncertain; the CDR3 is the one TCRdb lists. This entry is derived from a study of shared clonotypes between healthy human individuals. Here immunoSEQ multiplex PCR was the method, and the copy in TCRdb shows in-frame clones only, minus some. This table has around 550,000 clones, roughly 95% appearing once. The CDR3 extends over 15 residues, inclusive of both ends. From germline, CDR1 is MNHEY and CDR2 SVGAGI. Study-wide results and limits: Between a few donors, naive CD4 clonotypes were shared at a level of around 4.8%. Compared with memory subsets, naive subsets generally had larger estimated richness.

The source of this sequence is a young woman in good health. The chain carries TRBV6-5 and TRBJ2-6; whether TRBD2, the table's D call, matches the DNA was not checked. Sequencing was carried out using naive CD4+ T cells sorted from blood. The subset is: CD45RA+ positively selected. CDR3 residues: CASRSVAFSPSLGGE.